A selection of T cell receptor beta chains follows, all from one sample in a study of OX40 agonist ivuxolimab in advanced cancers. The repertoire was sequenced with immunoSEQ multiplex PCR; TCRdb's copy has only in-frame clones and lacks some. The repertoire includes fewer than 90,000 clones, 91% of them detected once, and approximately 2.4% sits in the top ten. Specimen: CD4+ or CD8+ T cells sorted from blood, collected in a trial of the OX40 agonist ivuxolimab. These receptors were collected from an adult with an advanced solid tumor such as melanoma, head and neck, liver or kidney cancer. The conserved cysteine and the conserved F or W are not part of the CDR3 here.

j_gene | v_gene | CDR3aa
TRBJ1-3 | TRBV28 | ASSLRSGGYFGNTIY
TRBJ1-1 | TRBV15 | ATSRVIGPGAVNTEAF
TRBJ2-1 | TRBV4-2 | ASSHLNNEQF
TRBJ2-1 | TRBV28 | ASRPSEYNEQF
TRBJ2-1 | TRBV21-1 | ASSNWGEQF
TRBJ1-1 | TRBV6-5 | ASSYSFRTGVSEAF
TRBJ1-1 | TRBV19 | ASSIRTGGAEAF
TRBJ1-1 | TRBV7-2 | ASSPEVGTEAF
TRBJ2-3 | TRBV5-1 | ASSLRTSALPSTQY
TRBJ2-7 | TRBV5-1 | ASSLTGPYEQY
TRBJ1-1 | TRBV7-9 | ASSLGVGRTEAF
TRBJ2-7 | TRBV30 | AWAQTGGEQY
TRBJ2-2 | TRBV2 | ASSEHGAGGSTGELF
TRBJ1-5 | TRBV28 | ASRLDRSSNQPQH
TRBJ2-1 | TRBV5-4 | ASRRAAGTAKTINEQF
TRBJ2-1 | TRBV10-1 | ASGKREYYNEQF
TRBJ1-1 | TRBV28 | ASGVGAANTEAF
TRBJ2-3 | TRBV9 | ASSRAGTATTDTQY
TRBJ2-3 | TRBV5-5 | ASSLLVGMRTDTQY
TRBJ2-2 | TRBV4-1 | ASSLAPGGSGELF
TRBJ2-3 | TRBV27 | ASSGVGVGQY
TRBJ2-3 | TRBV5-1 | ASSLDGFPGTDTQY